This T cell receptor beta chain was recorded in a study of shared clonotypes between healthy human individuals. Only in-frame clones appear in the TCRdb table, and some are missing; sequencing was by immunoSEQ multiplex PCR. The table includes 400,000 to 600,000 clones, over 60% detected once. The sequence was collected from a woman in her thirties or forties in good health. Some clones in this sample may be carry-over from other donors' samples. Sequencing was performed on PBMCs.

CDR3 sequence (DNA): TGTGCCAGCAGCTCAGGACTAGCGGGAGAAAGATGGCAGTATTTT. This gives the protein CASSSGLAGERWQYF. The V gene is TRBV5-4, the J gene TRBJ2-3; 13 bases align to TRBD2. V gave up 3 bases and J gave up 11 bases; unmatched junction bases: 9. The germline CDR1 and CDR2 sequences are SGHNT and YYREEE (reference sequence). The CDR3 totals 15 residues.